This entry describes one T cell receptor (beta chain). Its cognate antigen is unknown. The record originates from a study of shared clonotypes between healthy human individuals. Whole-study findings and limits: It was anticipated that sequencing depth would influence how many clonotypes donors shared.

Donors included only healthy HIV-negative adults lacking recent acute infections or vaccinations. The study used approximately 90 million PBMCs per unsorted sample for genomic DNA. The assay was immunoSEQ multiplex PCR, and TCRdb's table has in-frame clones only and misses some. Among fewer than 650,000 clones listed, 76% were seen once. Sequencing was done on a sample of PBMCs. The receptor was isolated from a woman aged 40 to 50 in good health. Some clones in this sample may be carry-over from other donors' samples.

The CDR3 sequence is CASSLGPGEQYF. CDR3 bases: TGTGCCAGCAGCTTAGGCCCGGGCGAGCAGTACTTC. The chain joins TRBV11-3 to TRBJ2-7; D is unresolved. This CDR3 contains 12 residues. From germline, CDR1 is SGHNT and CDR2 YENEEA. V dropped 1 base and J dropped 6 bases, with 7 bases sitting between them.